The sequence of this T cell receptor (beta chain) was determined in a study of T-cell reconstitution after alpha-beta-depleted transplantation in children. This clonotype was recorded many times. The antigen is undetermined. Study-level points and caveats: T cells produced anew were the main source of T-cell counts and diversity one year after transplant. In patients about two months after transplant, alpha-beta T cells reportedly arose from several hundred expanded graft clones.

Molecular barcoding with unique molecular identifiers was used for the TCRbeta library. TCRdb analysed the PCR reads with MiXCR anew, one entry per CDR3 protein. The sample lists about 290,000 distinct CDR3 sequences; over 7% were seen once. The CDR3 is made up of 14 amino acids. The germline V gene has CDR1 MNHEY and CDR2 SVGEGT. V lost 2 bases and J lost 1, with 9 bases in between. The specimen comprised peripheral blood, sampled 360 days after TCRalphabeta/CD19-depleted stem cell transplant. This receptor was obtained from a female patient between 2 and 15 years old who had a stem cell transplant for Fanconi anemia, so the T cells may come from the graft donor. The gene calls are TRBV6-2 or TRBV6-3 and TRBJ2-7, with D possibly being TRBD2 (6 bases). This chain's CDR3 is CASSYTGTSYEQYF. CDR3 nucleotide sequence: TGTGCCAGCAGTTACACCGGGACTTCCTACGAGCAGTACTTC.